Ten or more counts support the clone carrying this T cell receptor beta chain. Its target is unknown. Each CDR3 protein is one row after TCRdb ran MiXCR on the 5' RACE reads. The data show 320,000 or so distinct CDR3 sequences, 8.1% seen once. V was cut by 0 bases and J by 7 bases, with 13 bases left in between. The CDR3 spans 14 residues. Germline V gives CDR1 SGDLS, CDR2 YYNGEE. The sample is drawn from a study of T cells after yellow fever vaccination. General study points: FACS-sorted repertoires could harbor abundant contaminating bulk-population clonotypes. Weaker, the secondary response peaked sooner, at day 5 versus 15. Clones that expanded after primary vaccination mostly reappeared after the booster (around 96% CD4, approximately 85% CD8).

The TCR comes from a man aged 18 to 35 who received the YFV17D yellow fever vaccine. Sequenced material: PBMCs, taken about 49 days after the first yellow fever vaccination. The rearrangement joins TRBV9 to TRBJ1-2, with D possibly matching TRBD1 (5 bases). CDR3 sequence (DNA): TGTGCCAGCAGCGTAGGTCAGGGAGTAGGTGGCTACACCTTC. Translated, it gives CASSVGQGVGGYTF.